The clone carrying this T cell receptor beta chain was picked up many times. Antigen unknown. This CDR3 contains 15 residues. Germline CDR1 LGHDT, CDR2 YNNKEL (reference sequence). V was clipped by 6 bases and J by 4 bases, with 16 bases between them. The data derive from a study of early T cells in non-severe SARS-CoV-2 infection. Points from the study as a whole: Private and CD4 specificities were missed by VDJdb matching, skewed to anti-spike CD8.

Unique molecular identifiers tagged individual cDNA molecules. MiXCR was run by TCRdb on the 5' RACE reads, yielding one entry per CDR3 protein. The data contain around 28,000 distinct CDR3 sequences, about 5.7% of them singletons. The sample comprised whole blood. The genes are TRBV3-1 and TRBJ2-1; D possibly corresponds to TRBD2 (6 bases). The receptor was derived from an adult who was a healthcare worker with PCR-confirmed SARS-CoV-2 infection or an uninfected control (not recorded which). CDR3 residues: CASSRAGHQYNEQFF. CDR3 bases: TGTGCCAGCAGTCGTGCGGGGCACCAGTACAATGAGCAGTTCTTC.